A selection of T cell receptor beta chains follows, all from one sample in a study of OX40 agonist ivuxolimab in advanced cancers. Sequencing was performed with immunoSEQ multiplex PCR; in TCRdb, only in-frame clones are kept and a portion is missing. Found here are about 76,000 clones, 80% to 90% of them singletons; the top ten hold 0.19%. Source: CD4+ or CD8+ T cells sorted from blood, taken in a trial of the OX40 agonist ivuxolimab. These receptor sequences come from an adult with an advanced solid tumor such as melanoma, head and neck, liver or kidney cancer. CDR3s include the opening cysteine and the closing phenylalanine or tryptophan. D genes are given only for firm matches. Clone size appears in some rows only: once, few, many, or a class for an expanded clone.

>TRBD2|TRBV11-2|-|TRBJ2-1
TGTGCCAGCAGCTTACTAGCGGGGGTAAGCTCCTACAATGAGCAGTTCTTC
CASSLLAGVSSYNEQFF
>-|TRBV28|-|TRBJ2-7
TGTGCCAGCACCAAACATAACCCCTACGAGCAGTACTTC
CASTKHNPYEQYF
>-|TRBV28|-|TRBJ1-1
TGTGCCAGCAGTTTAACAGGAATGAACACTGAAGCTTTCTTT
CASSLTGMNTEAFF
>-|TRBV27|-|TRBJ2-6
TGTGCCAGCAGTTTATCCCGACTTGACAAATCTGGGGCCAACGTCCTGACTTTC
CASSLSRLDKSGANVLTF
>TRBD1|TRBV7-9|-|TRBJ1-1
TGTGCCAGCAGCTTAGGTCAGGGGGCGCGCACTGAAGCTTTCTTT
CASSLGQGARTEAFF
>-|TRBV2|-|TRBJ1-5
TGTGCCAGCAGTCCCTCGAGGTACGATCAGCCCCAGCATTTT
CASSPSRYDQPQHF
>-|TRBV18|-|TRBJ1-2
TGTGCCAGCTCACCATCGGGGGACTCATTATCCTCCTATGGCTACACCTTC
CASSPSGDSLSSYGYTF
>-|TRBV7-2|-|TRBJ2-2
TGTGCCAGCAGCTTTGTGAGCGGCGGGGAGCTGTTTTTT
CASSFVSGGELFF
>-|TRBV2|-|TRBJ2-2
TGTGCCAGCAGTGAACGTGGGCAGCGCAACACCGGGGAGCTGTTTTTT
CASSERGQRNTGELFF
>-|TRBV6-5|-|TRBJ2-1
TGTGCCAGCAGTTACTACGCGACCGCTTACAATGAGCAGTTCTTC
CASSYYATAYNEQFF
>TRBD1|TRBV5-4|few|TRBJ1-2
TGTGCCAGCAGCCCGGGACAGGGATTAGTGTACTATGGCTACACCTTC
CASSPGQGLVYYGYTF
>-|TRBV30|-|TRBJ2-7
TGTGCCTGGAGTGTGACCCCCGGCCAGGGGATCTATTGCGAGCAGTACTTC
CAWSVTPGQGIYCEQYF
>TRBD2|TRBV5-1|once|TRBJ2-1
TGCGCCAGCAGCCCGGGCGGCGGGGGGGCGGAACGGAATGAGCAGTTCTTC
CASSPGGGGAERNEQFF
>-|TRBV7-9|-|TRBJ1-2
TGTGCCAGCAGCGAACTCGAGGACACACACCGCTATGGCTACACCTTC
CASSELEDTHRYGYTF
>-|TRBV7-2|-|TRBJ2-1
TGTGCCAGCGGTGATCTGGGTGAGCAGTTCTTC
CASGDLGEQFF
>-|TRBV15|-|TRBJ2-2
TGTGCCACCAGCATACGGACTCCCCCCGGGGAGCTGTTTTTT
CATSIRTPPGELFF
>-|TRBV28|-|TRBJ2-7
TGTGCCAGCAGTTTACTGACAGGTAATTTTCACGAGCAGTACTTC
CASSLLTGNFHEQYF
>TRBD1|TRBV7-6|-|TRBJ2-2
TGTGCCAGCAGCCCCCGGACAGGCACGAACACCGGGGAGCTGTTTTTT
CASSPRTGTNTGELFF
>-|TRBV10-3|-|TRBJ1-2
TGTGCCATCAGTGGGGCGAGGGAGGGTGGCTACACCTTC
CAISGAREGGYTF
>-|TRBV19|-|TRBJ2-2
TGTGCCAGTAGTATACGGACCGTGAACACCGGGGAGCTGTTTTTT
CASSIRTVNTGELFF
>TRBD2|TRBV9|-|TRBJ2-7
TGTGCCAGCGGCCTAATGGAGGGACTACTCTACGAGCAGTACTTC
CASGLMEGLLYEQYF
>TRBD2|TRBV6-6|-|TRBJ2-5
TGTGCCAGCAGTACGTGGACTAGCGAGCAAGAGACCCAGTACTTC
CASSTWTSEQETQYF
>TRBD1|TRBV4-2|-|TRBJ2-3
TGTGCCAGCAGCCAAGTAGGACAGGGGCCCACAGATACGCAGTATTTT
CASSQVGQGPTDTQYF
>TRBD1|TRBV28|-|TRBJ1-2
TGTGCCAGCAGTTTCGGACAGGGGGCGCTTGGCTACACCTTC
CASSFGQGALGYTF
>-|TRBV4-3|-|TRBJ2-2
TGCGCCAGCAGCCAAGAAAGGGGACCGAACACCGGGGAGCTGTTTTTT
CASSQERGPNTGELFF
>-|TRBV7-9|-|TRBJ1-1
TGTGCCAGCAGCCCCCAGGGTAGCAACACTGAAGCTTTCTTT
CASSPQGSNTEAFF
>-|TRBV7-2|-|TRBJ2-7
TGTGCCAGCCAACCCCGGACAACCTACGAGCAGTACTTC
CASQPRTTYEQYF
>-|TRBV7-2|-|TRBJ1-5
TGTGCCAGCAGCCCCCAGGTGGGAGGCAATCAGCCCCAGCATTTT
CASSPQVGGNQPQHF
>-|TRBV6-6|-|TRBJ2-2
TGTGCCAGCATGGGGGGCGTCCACACCGGGGAGCTGTTTTTT
CASMGGVHTGELFF
>-|TRBV6-1|-|TRBJ1-2
TGTGCCAGCATCGTGGGGAATGGTGGCTACACCTTC
CASIVGNGGYTF
>-|TRBV28|-|TRBJ2-3
TGTGCCAGCATCCCCCATGGCTTCACAGATACGCAGTATTTT
CASIPHGFTDTQYF
>-|TRBV5-5|-|TRBJ1-3
TGTGCCAGCAGCTCCCGGGACACCTCTGGAAACACCATATATTTT
CASSSRDTSGNTIYF
>-|TRBV4-3|-|TRBJ1-4
TGCGCCAGCAGCCAAGTCACAGATAATGAAAAACTGTTTTTT
CASSQVTDNEKLFF
>-|TRBV6-5|-|TRBJ2-7
TGTGCCAGCAGGAGAGGGAGCGCCACCTACGAGCAGTACTTC
CASRRGSATYEQYF
>-|TRBV10-3|-|TRBJ1-3
TGTGCCATCAGTGAAGCGGGGACTCTATCTGGAAACACCATATATTTT
CAISEAGTLSGNTIYF
>-|TRBV5-1|-|TRBJ2-2
TGCGCCAGCAGTACATTCCTGAACACCGGGGAGCTGTTTTTT
CASSTFLNTGELFF